Listed below are T cell receptor beta chains from one sample, sequenced in a study of blood T cell repertoires in COVID-19. The assay was immunoSEQ multiplex PCR, and TCRdb's table has in-frame clones only and misses some. The sample has about 57,000 clones, approximately 79% seen once. Sequenced input: peripheral blood. All receptors come from a human donor in a cohort sampled during active COVID-19. CDR3s include the opening cysteine and the closing phenylalanine or tryptophan. A D gene is named only where the DNA matches it firmly. The size entry is marked missing in some rows and otherwise reads once, few, many or a size class.

TRBJ2-5,TRBV7-2,many,TRBD2,CASSPGGTGETQYF,TGTGCCAGCAGCCCGGGAGGGACTGGAGAGACCCAGTACTTC
TRBJ2-7,TRBV4-1,-,TRBD1,CASSQSLRGPYYEQYF,TGCGCCAGCAGCCAGTCCCTCAGGGGGCCCTACTACGAGCAGTACTTC
TRBJ2-2,TRBV7-3,-,TRBD2,CASSLTAGGTGELFF,TGTGCCAGCAGCTTAACGGCGGGAGGGACCGGGGAGCTGTTTTTT
TRBJ2-5,TRBV30,-,-,CAWRAGTFETQYF,TGTGCCTGGAGGGCGGGTACGTTTGAGACCCAGTACTTC
TRBJ2-3,TRBV3-1/TRBV3-2,-,TRBD2,CASSQDIGRATDTQYF,TGTGCCAGCAGCCAAGATATCGGGAGGGCCACAGATACGCAGTATTTT
TRBJ2-7,TRBV4-3,-,TRBD2,CASSHISGSYEQYF,TGCGCCAGCAGCCACATTAGCGGGAGCTACGAGCAGTACTTC
TRBJ2-2,TRBV10-3,-,TRBD2,CAISEGGRGTGELFF,TGTGCCATCAGTGAGGGCGGGAGAGGCACCGGGGAGCTGTTTTTT
TRBJ1-6,TRBV9,few,TRBD1,CASSERTGGDSPLHF,TGTGCCAGCAGCGAGAGAACAGGGGGGGATTCACCCCTCCACTTT
TRBJ2-7,TRBV9,-,TRBD1,CASSVQGASAYEQYF,TGTGCCAGCAGCGTCCAGGGGGCATCTGCCTACGAGCAGTACTTC
TRBJ2-4,TRBV21-1,-,-,CASRGQQDIQYF,TGTGCCAGCAGGGGTCAACAGGACATTCAGTACTTC
TRBJ2-7,TRBV5-3,-,TRBD2,CARSPPSPLAGERSYEQYF,TGTGCCAGAAGCCCGCCAAGCCCCCTAGCGGGAGAAAGATCCTACGAGCAGTACTTC
TRBJ2-2,TRBV4-1,-,TRBD2,CASSARTSGRGTGELFF,TGCGCCAGCAGCGCTCGGACTAGCGGGAGGGGGACCGGGGAGCTGTTTTTT
TRBJ1-1,TRBV24-1,-,-,CAPLLHPAITDTEAFF,TGTGCCCCTTTATTGCATCCCGCTATAACCGACACTGAAGCTTTCTTT
TRBJ2-1,TRBV28,-,TRBD2,CASRPSGRAANEQFF,TGTGCCAGCAGACCGAGCGGGAGGGCGGCCAATGAGCAGTTCTTC
TRBJ2-2,TRBV7-9,few,TRBD2,CASSFFPGGNTGELFF,TGTGCCAGCAGCTTTTTTCCGGGAGGGAACACCGGGGAGCTGTTTTTT
TRBJ1-4,TRBV5-1,-,-,CASSPGTGYPNEKLFF,TGCGCCAGCAGCCCCGGAACAGGGTATCCTAATGAAAAACTGTTTTTT
TRBJ2-2,TRBV30,-,TRBD1,CAWRKTGGTTGELFF,TGTGCCTGGAGGAAGACAGGGGGCACCACCGGGGAGCTGTTTTTT
TRBJ2-5,TRBV19,-,-,CASSIIGAQETQYF,TGTGCCAGTAGTATAATCGGAGCGCAAGAGACCCAGTACTTC
TRBJ2-1,TRBV5-4,-,TRBD1,CASSDRTGRNEQFF,TGTGCCAGCAGCGATCGGACAGGGAGAAATGAGCAGTTCTTC
TRBJ2-3,TRBV28,once,-,CASSLSVGARETDTQYF,TGTGCCAGCAGTTTATCGGTGGGGGCAAGAGAAACAGATACGCAGTATTTT
TRBJ2-1,TRBV7-8,once,-,CASSLALLVGEQFF,TGTGCCAGCAGCTTAGCGCTATTGGTCGGTGAGCAGTTCTTC
TRBJ2-1,TRBV13,-,TRBD2,CASSRQRGRALDEQFF,TGTGCCAGCAGCCGACAACGAGGGAGGGCTCTCGATGAGCAGTTCTTC
TRBJ2-2,TRBV7-3,-,-,CASSLQGGELFF,TGTGCCAGCAGCCTCCAGGGGGGGGAGCTGTTTTTT
TRBJ1-1,TRBV7-9,few,TRBD1,CASRADRDATEAFF,TGTGCCAGCAGGGCGGACAGGGATGCCACTGAAGCTTTCTTT
TRBJ2-1,TRBV7-9,once,-,CASSLSVRAGGNEQFF,TGTGCCAGCAGCTTATCAGTCCGTGCAGGGGGGAATGAGCAGTTCTTC
TRBJ2-1,TRBV27,-,TRBD2,CASSLGLAGDNEQFF,TGTGCCAGCAGTCTGGGACTAGCGGGAGACAATGAGCAGTTCTTC
TRBJ1-2,TRBV2,medium-sized,-,CATKQGRYGYTF,TGTGCCACCAAACAGGGCCGCTATGGCTACACCTTC
TRBJ1-1,TRBV28,many,-,CASSAHRVGTEAFF,TGTGCCAGCAGTGCACACAGGGTAGGCACTGAAGCTTTCTTT